These 26 T cell receptor beta chains share one sample of origin, sequenced in a study of OX40 agonist ivuxolimab in advanced cancers. Sequencing was performed with immunoSEQ multiplex PCR; in TCRdb, only in-frame clones are kept and a portion is missing. The profile shows about 79,000 clones, about nine tenths of them singletons. The sample consisted of CD4+ or CD8+ T cells sorted from blood, taken in a trial of the OX40 agonist ivuxolimab. The receptor source for this set is an adult with an advanced solid tumor such as melanoma, head and neck, liver or kidney cancer.

The chain is built from TRBV6-6 and TRBJ1-1; D is possibly TRBD1 (6 bases). The germline CDR1 and CDR2 sequences are MNHNY and SVGAGI (reference sequence). The CDR3 consists of 13 residues. The V gene lost 2 bases and the J gene lost 4 bases, with 8 bases spanning the gap. CDR3: CASSYTGSTEAFF. DNA for the CDR3: TGTGCCAGCAGTTACACAGGGAGCACTGAAGCTTTCTTT.

The table lists this clone with a count of one. The CDR3 sequence: CAISEGVVAGFF. The CDR3, as DNA: TGTGCCATCAGTGAGGGGGTGGTCGCGGGGTTCTTC. The gene calls are TRBV10-3 and TRBJ2-1, with a possible D match to TRBD2 (5 bases). This CDR3 spans 12 amino acids. Germline loops: CDR1 ENHRY, CDR2 SYGVKD. The V gene lost 2 bases and the J gene lost 15 bases, with 14 bases spanning the gap.

The chain combines TRBV30 with TRBJ2-7; 9 bases align to TRBD1. There are 14 residues in the CDR3. Germline trimming cut 2 bases from V and 7 bases from J; bases unmatched to any gene: 9. Germline CDR1 is GTSNPN and CDR2 is SVGIG (reference sequence). The CDR3 protein is CAWSHQGGTGEQYF. The CDR3 DNA reads TGTGCCTGGAGTCATCAGGGCGGGACAGGGGAGCAGTACTTC. Full variable domain (remainder filled in from reference TRBV30 and TRBJ2-7): SQTIHQWPATLVQPVGSPLSLECTVEGTSNPNLYWYRQAAGRGLQLLFYSVGIGQISSEVPQNLSASRPQDRQFILSSKKLLLSDSGFYLCAWSHQGGTGEQYFGPGTRLTVT.

V and J are TRBV2 and TRBJ1-5, with TRBD1 matching over 7 bases. The germline V gene has CDR1 SNHLY and CDR2 FYNNEI. Losses at the gene ends were 5 bases for V and 7 bases for J; bases not matched to a gene: 5. This CDR3 is 13 amino acids long. The CDR3 DNA follows: TGTGCCAGCAGTAAGGGGGCCCGACAGCCCCAGCATTTT. This gives the protein CASSKGARQPQHF.

This sequence joins TRBV6-4 and TRBJ1-1, with D possibly TRBD1 on 5 matching bases. This CDR3 region has 12 residues. Trimming took off 4 bases at V and 6 bases at J, with 9 bases between the two ends. Germline assignment: CDR1 MRHNA and CDR2 SNTAGT. The CDR3 is CASSVGVPEAFF. The DNA of the CDR3 is TGTGCCAGCAGTGTGGGGGTGCCTGAAGCTTTCTTT.

Worth noting for this clone: The sample contains more than one DNA sequence encoding this CDR3. J is TRBJ2-3 and V is TRBV19; TRBD1 matches at 8 bases. The length of the CDR3 is 15 residues. V lost 6 bases, J lost 3 bases, and 8 bases stayed unmatched. The germline V gene has CDR1 LNHDA and CDR2 SQIVND (reference sequence). The CDR3 DNA follows: TGTGCCAGTAGCCCAGGGACAGGAAGGACAGATACGCAGTATTTT. It codes for CASSPGTGRTDTQYF.

The CDR3 DNA reads TGTGCCAGCAGTGATCAGGCTAGCGGGCAGTACGTC. Its protein is CASSDQASGQYV. The chain has TRBV2 and TRBJ2-7, with 7 bases fitting TRBD2. There are 12 residues in the CDR3. Germline values: CDR1 SNHLY, CDR2 FYNNEI. The J segment lost 9 bases and the V segment lost 3 bases, leaving 5 bases of the junction unmatched.

The chain combines TRBV7-2 with TRBJ1-1; D not certain. Germline-derived CDR1 and CDR2 are SGHTA and FQGNSA. This CDR3 has 17 amino acids. V was cut by 5 bases and J by 5 bases, with 24 bases left in between. CDR3 region: CASSPRAGQLKRTEAFF. CDR3 sequence (DNA): TGTGCCAGCAGCCCTCGGGCGGGTCAATTAAAAAGGACTGAAGCTTTCTTT.

The chain recombines TRBV19 with TRBJ1-5; no definite D call. The V gene lost 0 bases and the J gene lost 4 bases, with 10 bases spanning the gap. Per germline, CDR1 LNHDA and CDR2 SQIVND (reference sequence). The CDR3 contains 15 residues. Written as DNA, the CDR3 is TGTGCCAGTAGTATAGATCAGCGGGAGAATCAGCCCCAGCATTTT. Protein product: CASSIDQRENQPQHF.

The chain uses TRBV11-1 and TRBJ1-1; possibly TRBD1 for D (6 bases). V gave up 1 base and J gave up 1 base, with 13 bases separating them. Germline loops: CDR1 SGHAT, CDR2 FQDESV (reference sequence). This CDR3 has 16 residues. The CDR3 loop is CASSLGDTLWNTEAFF. In DNA, the CDR3 is TGTGCCAGCAGCTTAGGGGACACCCTGTGGAACACTGAAGCTTTCTTT.

In its sample, this clone was seen a few times. V is TRBV7-9 and J is TRBJ1-2, with TRBD1 identical over 8 bases. Trimming at V came to 1 base and at J to 2 bases, leaving 0 bases not matched to a gene. Germline V gene sequence: CDR1 SEHNR, CDR2 FQNEAQ (reference sequence). The CDR3 covers 14 residues. The CDR3 nucleotides are TGTGCCAGCAGCTTAGGGACAGGGAACTATGGCTACACCTTC. Translating gives CASSLGTGNYGYTF.

This sequence joins TRBV6-5 and TRBJ1-1; the D gene is possibly TRBD1 (5 bases). Germline CDR1 reads MNHEY; CDR2 reads SVGAGI. There are 13 residues in the CDR3. The V and J ends lost 5 bases and 5 bases respectively, with 12 bases between them. The CDR3 DNA reads as TGTGCCAGCAGTGTGGGGGGGAAGACTGAAGCTTTCTTT. This encodes CASSVGGKTEAFF.

The chain has TRBV30 and TRBJ1-1; no definite D call. Trimming pared 1 base from V and 3 bases from J, leaving 12 bases between. In germline, CDR1 is GTSNPN, CDR2 SVGIG (reference sequence). The CDR3 sequence is 14 residues long. The CDR3 nucleotides are TGTGCCTGGAGTGGGACCCAAGGCTACACTGAAGCTTTCTTT. Residues: CAWSGTQGYTEAFF.

V is TRBV28 and J is TRBJ1-6; no definite D call. CDR3 size: 15 residues. CDR1 and CDR2 from the germline V gene are MDHEN and SYDVKM. Trimming shortened V by 7 bases and J by 5 bases, and 15 bases separated the two germline ends. This chain's CDR3 is CASKTSSFNNSPLHF. The CDR3 nucleotides are TGTGCCAGCAAAACTAGTAGTTTTAATAATTCACCCCTCCACTTT.

The chain carries TRBV6-1 and TRBJ1-1; D unresolved. Looked up from germline, CDR1 is MNHNS and CDR2 is SASEGT. Trimming cost V 4 bases and J 3 bases, with 27 bases left between them. CDR3 length: 19 amino acids. CDR3 nucleotide sequence: TGTGCCAGCAGTGGTCCATTAGGTTTCTGGGTTATAACCTACACTGAAGCTTTCTTT. Amino acids: CASSGPLGFWVITYTEAFF.

The sample holds one count of this clone. The CDR3 bases are TGTGCCTGGAGTGCGGGGGGGAGCTCCTACGAGCAGTACTTC. Translated, it gives CAWSAGGSSYEQYF. The chain recombines TRBV30 with TRBJ2-7; TRBD2 matches 8 bases. The V and J ends lost 1 base and 0 bases, in that order; junction bases with no gene match: 2. This CDR3 is built from 14 residues. Germline CDR1 is GTSNPN and CDR2 is SVGIG (reference sequence).

V and J are TRBV5-6 and TRBJ1-2, with D unclear. The germline V gene has CDR1 SGHDT and CDR2 YYEEEE. The CDR3 is 13 residues long. The V and J ends lost 4 bases and 0 bases respectively, with 7 bases between them. The CDR3 bases are TGTGCCAGCAGCCCTAATTCTAACTATGGCTACACCTTC. Its translation is CASSPNSNYGYTF.

The J gene is TRBJ2-1, the V gene TRBV11-1, with TRBD2 matching over 8 bases. V was pared by 5 bases and J by 9 bases, with 9 bases of the junction left unmatched. CDR1 SGHAT and CDR2 FQDESV come from the germline V gene (reference sequence). This CDR3 has 14 amino acids. CDR3 bases: TGTGCCAGCAGCCGAGACGGGGGGGCATCTGAGCAGTTCTTC. Amino acid sequence: CASSRDGGASEQFF.

The chain uses TRBV4-1 and TRBJ2-1; 9 nucleotides align to TRBD2. V gave up 3 bases and J gave up 0 bases; unmatched junction bases: 6. The CDR3 runs 17 residues. Germline V lookup: CDR1 MGHRA, CDR2 YSYEKL. The DNA of the CDR3 is TGCGCCAGCAGCCACCGCTTAGCGGGGGTCTCCTACAATGAGCAGTTCTTC. Its protein is CASSHRLAGVSYNEQFF.

The chain uses TRBV7-8 and TRBJ1-2; weak D call: TRBD1 (5 bases). From germline, CDR1 is SGHVS and CDR2 FQNEAQ. The CDR3 runs 14 residues. Trimming removed 1 base at V and 2 bases at J, with 8 bases between. The chain's CDR3 is CASSLGQGNYGYTF. CDR3 DNA sequence: TGTGCCAGCAGCTTAGGGCAGGGAAACTATGGCTACACCTTC.

V usage is TRBV11-2 and J usage is TRBJ2-1, with 10 bases that match TRBD1. The CDR3 loop spans 16 amino acids. Trimming took 6 bases from V and 10 from J; bases not matched to a gene: 15. The germline gives CDR1 SGHAT, CDR2 FQNNGV. Here the CDR3 reads CASSRGETGGWSEQFF. Written as DNA, the CDR3 is TGTGCCAGCAGTCGAGGCGAGACAGGGGGCTGGAGCGAGCAGTTCTTC. The whole variable domain, filled in from reference TRBV11-2 and TRBJ2-1, reads EAGVAQSPRYKIIEKRQSVAFWCNPISGHATLYWYQQILGQGPKLLIQFQNNGVVDDSQLPKDRFSAERLKGVDSTLKIQPAKLEDSAVYLCASSRGETGGWSEQFFGPGTRLTVL.

This chain uses TRBV6-1 with TRBJ2-7; D perhaps matches TRBD1 (6 bases). Trimming removed 6 bases from V and 5 bases from J, with 20 bases in between. The CDR3 extends over 15 amino acids. CDR1 is MNHNS and CDR2 is SASEGT in the germline V gene. As DNA, the CDR3 is TGTGCCAGCAGAAACCTCGGGACATTTGGAAACGAGCAGTACGTC. The encoded protein is CASRNLGTFGNEQYV.

The J gene is TRBJ2-4, the V gene TRBV9; maybe TRBD1 (6 bases). The CDR3 has 14 amino acids. Per germline, CDR1 SGDLS and CDR2 YYNGEE. Trimming took off 4 bases at V and 8 bases at J, with 16 bases between the two ends. CDR3: CASSPHYRVDIQYF. The CDR3 nucleotides are TGTGCCAGCAGCCCCCATTACAGGGTGGACATTCAGTACTTC.

V is TRBV5-6 and J is TRBJ1-2, with TRBD1 matching over 7 bases. Looked up from germline, CDR1 is SGHDT and CDR2 is YYEEEE. This CDR3 is 13 amino acids long. The V segment lost 4 bases and the J segment 8 bases; nucleotides outside the gene matches: 8. For the CDR3, the DNA is TGTGCCAGCAGCCGAGGGGGCGCCTACGGCTACACCTTC. Its translation is CASSRGGAYGYTF.

The rearrangement uses TRBV18 and TRBJ2-5; 8 bases match TRBD2. Germline CDR1 and CDR2: KGHSH and LQKENI. Trimming took 2 bases from V and 1 from J; bases not matched to a gene: 6. The CDR3 runs 16 residues. CDR3 region: CASSPVAGGLQETQYF. As DNA, the CDR3 is TGTGCCAGCTCACCAGTGGCGGGGGGTCTCCAAGAGACCCAGTACTTC.

The chain couples TRBV19 to TRBJ2-7, with D perhaps matching TRBD1 or TRBD2 (5 bases each). V gave up 5 bases and J gave up 2 bases, with 13 bases separating them. Germline V gene data show CDR1 as LNHDA and CDR2 as SQIVND (reference sequence). This CDR3 has 14 residues. CDR3 residues: CASSADMGAYEQYF. The CDR3 DNA reads TGTGCCAGTAGTGCGGACATGGGGGCCTACGAGCAGTACTTC.